This is a list of T cell receptor beta chains from one sample in a study of blood T cell repertoires in COVID-19. TCRdb's table, derived via immunoSEQ multiplex PCR, lists solely in-frame clones and lacks some. The sample has some 88,000 clones, 86% seen once. The sample was peripheral blood. Source of these receptors: a man between 60 and 70 years old with acute or convalescent COVID-19. CDR3s include the opening cysteine and the closing phenylalanine or tryptophan. The D gene is left open where the match is weak. Clone size is stated in some rows and not others, as once, few, many or a class when expanded.

V gene	CDR3 length	clone size	J gene	D gene	CDR3 protein	CDR3 DNA
TRBV12-3/TRBV12-4	13	NA	TRBJ1-3	TRBD1	CASRGTGRNTIYF	TGTGCCAGCAGAGGGACAGGTAGAAACACCATATATTTT
TRBV11-2	17	NA	TRBJ1-4	NA	CASSRWAGFGTNEKLFF	TGTGCCAGCAGCCGCTGGGCGGGATTTGGAACTAATGAAAAACTGTTTTTT
TRBV9	16	NA	TRBJ2-1	NA	CASSVATDLSYNEQFF	TGTGCCAGCAGCGTAGCTACTGACTTGTCTTACAATGAGCAGTTCTTC
TRBV7-8	14	few	TRBJ1-6	NA	CASSLRGNNSPLHF	TGTGCCAGCAGCTTAAGAGGGAATAATTCACCCCTCCACTTT
TRBV30	13	NA	TRBJ2-7	TRBD2	CAWRISGSYEQYF	TGTGCCTGGAGAATTAGCGGGAGTTACGAGCAGTACTTC
TRBV6-2/TRBV6-3	14	NA	TRBJ2-4	NA	CASSYSGAKNIQYF	TGTGCCAGCAGTTACAGCGGGGCCAAAAACATTCAGTACTTC
TRBV11-2	15	few	TRBJ1-4	NA	CASSLGARGGEKLFF	TGTGCCAGCAGCTTAGGAGCTAGGGGGGGTGAAAAACTGTTTTTT
TRBV28	15	NA	TRBJ1-2	TRBD1	CASSAEGQGAFGYTF	TGTGCCAGCAGCGCCGAGGGACAGGGGGCGTTTGGCTACACCTTC
TRBV30	11	NA	TRBJ2-1	TRBD2	CAWSRLAGVVF	TGTGCCTGGAGTAGACTAGCGGGAGTCGTCTTC
TRBV9	14	NA	TRBJ1-1	TRBD1	CASSVVGQSAEAFF	TGTGCCAGCAGCGTCGTGGGACAGTCGGCTGAAGCTTTCTTT
TRBV2	17	NA	TRBJ2-7	TRBD1	CASSEVGSGQGGYEQYF	TGTGCCAGCAGTGAAGTGGGTTCGGGACAGGGGGGTTACGAGCAGTACTTC
TRBV9	15	few	TRBJ2-1	TRBD1	CASSVGTVSYNEQFF	TGTGCCAGCAGCGTCGGGACAGTATCCTACAATGAGCAGTTCTTC
TRBV19	13	NA	TRBJ1-1	NA	CASSIAVNTEAFF	TGTGCCAGTAGTATTGCGGTGAACACTGAAGCTTTCTTT